Below are 8 T cell receptor beta chains sequenced from a single sample in a study of T cells after yellow fever vaccination. In TCRdb, the 5' RACE reads were re-called with MiXCR into one record per CDR3 protein. Of about 240,000 distinct CDR3 sequences listed, 6% to 7.5% are singletons. This specimen was CD4+ T cells sorted from PBMCs, taken 15 days after the yellow fever booster vaccination. These receptors were collected from a man under 40 who received the YFV17D yellow fever vaccine.

This sequence joins TRBV24-1 and TRBJ2-1, with 7 bases that match TRBD2. The CDR3 runs 18 residues. CDR1 KGHDR and CDR2 SFDVKD come from the germline V gene. Germline trimming cut 4 bases from V and 6 bases from J; bases unmatched to any gene: 17. DNA for the CDR3: TGTGCCACCAGTGACTCTAGCGGCGTGCGGATATACAGCAATGAGCAGTTCTTC. Translating it yields CATSDSSGVRIYSNEQFF.

This clonotype was counted a few times. This CDR3 is CASSLGTSGSQDTQYF. CDR3 sequence (DNA): TGTGCCAGCAGCTTAGGGACTAGCGGGAGTCAAGATACGCAGTATTTT. This sequence joins TRBV7-6 and TRBJ2-3; the match to TRBD2 covers 13 bases. V gave up 1 base and J gave up 5 bases; unmatched junction bases: 3. The CDR3 is 16 residues long. Germline V gene data show CDR1 as SGHVS and CDR2 as FNYEAQ.

This clonotype has ten or more counts. V is TRBV5-1 and J is TRBJ2-2, with TRBD2 identical over 10 bases. Germline assignment: CDR1 SGHRS and CDR2 YFSETQ. This CDR3 is built from 17 residues. After removal of 2 bases from V and 3 bases from J, the junction contained 7 bases not matched to a gene. CDR3 residues: CASSFLAGALDTGELFF. CDR3 DNA sequence: TGCGCCAGCAGCTTCCTAGCGGGAGCTTTGGACACCGGGGAGCTGTTTTTT.

Worth noting for this clonotype: This may come from a read error, since a much larger clone is one base off. The chain couples TRBV7-2 to TRBJ2-1; D ambiguous. CDR1 is SGHTA, CDR2 FQGNSA, per germline. The length of the CDR3 is 14 residues. This chain's CDR3 is CASRLAVAYNEQFF. CDR3 DNA sequence: TGTGCCAGCAGATTAGCTGTGGCGTACAATGAGCAGTTCTTC.

This clonotype appeared many times. The V and J genes are TRBV15 and TRBJ2-2, with 8 bases aligning to TRBD1. V dropped 8 bases and J dropped 7; count of bases not matched to a gene: 12. The germline CDR1 and CDR2 sequences are LNHNV and YYDKDF (reference sequence). The CDR3 has 15 residues. The CDR3 DNA is TGTGCCACCGCAAAGGATCCAGGGGGCTTCGGGGAGCTGTTTTTT. It is translated as CATAKDPGGFGELFF.

This clonotype was detected many times. This chain joins TRBV6-2 or TRBV6-3 and TRBJ1-1; 8 bases align to TRBD1. V was clipped by 6 bases and J by 8 bases; unmatched bases: 17. This CDR3 has 16 residues. Germline V gives CDR1 MNHEY, CDR2 SVGEGT. This chain's CDR3 is CASRSWTGKGYREAFF. For the CDR3, the DNA is TGTGCCAGCAGGTCCTGGACAGGGAAGGGGTACCGCGAAGCTTTCTTT.

The sample holds a few counts of this clonotype. This chain joins TRBV9 and TRBJ1-1, with a possible D match to TRBD1 (5 bases). The CDR3 contains 17 residues. The ends were cut back, 4 bases at V and 3 bases at J, with 22 bases in the middle. Germline values: CDR1 SGDLS, CDR2 YYNGEE. The CDR3 DNA reads as TGTGCCAGCAGCCCACGGGGAGGACCGCGGGGGGACACTGAAGCTTTCTTT. This encodes CASSPRGGPRGDTEAFF.

This clonotype was picked up a small number of times. The chain is built from TRBV7-2 and TRBJ2-5; no clear D gene. This CDR3 comprises 15 residues. Germline V gene sequence: CDR1 SGHTA, CDR2 FQGNSA. The germline V and J ends were trimmed by 1 base and 2 bases, with 11 bases remaining between them. CDR3 residues: CASSLVVGFQETQYF. CDR3 in DNA: TGTGCCAGCAGCTTAGTTGTAGGTTTTCAAGAGACCCAGTACTTC.